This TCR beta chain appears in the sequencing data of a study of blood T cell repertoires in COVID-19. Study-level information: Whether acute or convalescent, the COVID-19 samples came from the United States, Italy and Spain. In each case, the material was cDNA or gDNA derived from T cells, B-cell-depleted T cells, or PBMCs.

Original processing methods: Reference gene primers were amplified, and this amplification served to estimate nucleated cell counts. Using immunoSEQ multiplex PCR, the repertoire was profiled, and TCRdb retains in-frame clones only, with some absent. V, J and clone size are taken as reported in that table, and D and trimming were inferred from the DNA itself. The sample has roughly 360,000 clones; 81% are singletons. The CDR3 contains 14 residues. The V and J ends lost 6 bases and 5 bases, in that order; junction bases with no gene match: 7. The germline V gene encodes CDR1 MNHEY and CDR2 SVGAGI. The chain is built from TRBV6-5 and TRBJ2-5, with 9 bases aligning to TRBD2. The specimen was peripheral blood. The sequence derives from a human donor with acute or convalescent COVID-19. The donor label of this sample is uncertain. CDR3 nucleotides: TGTGCCAGCAGACCCTCGCGGGGGGGGGAGACCCAGTACTTC. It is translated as CASRPSRGGETQYF.